This TCR beta chain was profiled in a study of Ad26.COV2.S vaccination and SARS-CoV-2 variants. At the level of the study: Donor participated within the Ad26.COV2.S arm of the COV1001 trial. Intramuscular Ad26.COV2.S doses were given once or twice, 56 days apart. Study outcomes and limitations: Compared with placebo recipients, vaccine recipients had higher spike-specific TCR breadth. Spike-specific CD8+ and CD4+ T cell responses reportedly showed substantial breadth after vaccination.

The method was immunoSEQ multiplex PCR; TCRdb's version includes in-frame clones alone and lacks a portion of them. The table has more than 300,000 clones, less than 90% seen once. Germline CDR1 is SGHRS and CDR2 is YFSETQ. With 0 bases clipped from V and 6 bases from J, the junction kept 2 bases outside the gene matches. The CDR3 runs to 14 residues. For this clone: Its antigen is undetermined.

Regarding treatment: roughly 20 received Ad26.COV2.S at low or high dose, single or two shots; five or six received placebo; per-sample allocation not given. All samples were drawn on day 63, counting from the first vaccine or placebo injection. The chain couples TRBV5-1 to TRBJ2-1, with TRBD2 identical over 8 bases. The sequence derives from a person aged 18-65 years who received the Ad26.COV2.S COVID-19 vaccine or a placebo. The specimen comprised peripheral blood, sampled in a trial of Ad26.COV2.S vaccine versus placebo. In nucleotides, the CDR3 is TGCGCCAGCAGCTTGGGACTAGCGAGCAATGAGCAGTTCTTC. Translating gives CASSLGLASNEQFF.